These T cell receptor beta chains were read from a single sample in a study of T cell responses to AZD1222 COVID-19 vaccine. TCRdb's copy holds only in-frame clones and misses some; the assay was immunoSEQ multiplex PCR. This table holds 70,000 or so clones, roughly 86% found once. The sequences come from peripheral blood, collected on day 0 of AZD1222 vaccination. The receptors were gathered from an adult in good health. Both conserved end residues are part of each CDR3. D genes are given only for firm matches. Some rows have no size entry. The others give once, few or many, or a class for an expanded clone.

size: NA; D: NA; J: TRBJ1-6; V: TRBV27; DNA: TGTGCCAGCAGCCCTCCGGATCGGGGCCCTAATTCACCCCTCCACTTT; CDR3: CASSPPDRGPNSPLHF
size: NA; D: NA; J: TRBJ2-7; V: TRBV5-4; DNA: TGTGCCAGCAGCTGGGTCGGACTGGAGCAGTACTTC; CDR3: CASSWVGLEQYF
size: NA; D: NA; J: TRBJ1-5; V: TRBV5-8; DNA: TGTGCCAGCAGCTTGGCCGTGGCCGGTGGCAATCAGCCCCAGCATTTT; CDR3: CASSLAVAGGNQPQHF
size: NA; D: NA; J: TRBJ1-1; V: TRBV11-2; DNA: TGTGCCAGCAGCTCTTCCGCAGGGGCGTACACTGAAGCTTTCTTT; CDR3: CASSSSAGAYTEAFF
size: NA; D: NA; J: TRBJ1-1; V: TRBV29-1; DNA: TGCAGCGGTGAAACAGGGCAGGGCACTGAAGCTTTCTTT; CDR3: CSGETGQGTEAFF
size: NA; D: TRBD1; J: TRBJ2-2; V: TRBV7-9; DNA: TGTGCCAGCAGTCGGGGACAGCCGGGCCGTAGTGCCGGGGAGCTGTTTTTT; CDR3: CASSRGQPGRSAGELFF
size: NA; D: TRBD1; J: TRBJ2-1; V: TRBV29-1; DNA: TGCAGCGTTGGGGGACAGGGTGCCTACAATGAGCAGTTCTTC; CDR3: CSVGGQGAYNEQFF
size: NA; D: NA; J: TRBJ2-7; V: TRBV7-9; DNA: TGTGCCAGCAGCTTAGTTAGCAGGAACGAGCAGTACTTC; CDR3: CASSLVSRNEQYF
size: NA; D: NA; J: TRBJ2-1; V: TRBV4-1; DNA: TGCGCCAGCAGCCAAGACCTGGAGCGCCGGAATGAGCAGTTCTTC; CDR3: CASSQDLERRNEQFF
size: NA; D: NA; J: TRBJ2-1; V: TRBV16; DNA: TGTGCCAGCTCTACGGAGACGGGTCCAACCTACAATGAGCAGTTCTTC; CDR3: CASSTETGPTYNEQFF
size: NA; D: NA; J: TRBJ2-7; V: TRBV28; DNA: TGTGCCAGCGGGGAGCGAGTGCAGTACTTC; CDR3: CASGERVQYF
size: NA; D: TRBD2; J: TRBJ2-1; V: TRBV19; DNA: TGTGCCAGTAGCCAGGGAGGGAACAATGAGCAGTTCTTC; CDR3: CASSQGGNNEQFF
size: NA; D: NA; J: TRBJ1-4; V: TRBV7-5; DNA: TGTGTCAGAAGCCCCGCCCGTGGAGCTAATGAAAAACTGTTTTTT; CDR3: CVRSPARGANEKLFF
size: NA; D: NA; J: TRBJ1-2; V: TRBV18; DNA: TGTGCCAGCTCACCGCGACAGGAAACTTATGGCTACACCTTC; CDR3: CASSPRQETYGYTF
size: NA; D: NA; J: TRBJ2-7; V: TRBV4-2; DNA: TGTGCCAGCAGCCAAGGGGCGTTATTCGGGGGAAGTAAGTCCTACGAGCAGTACTTC; CDR3: CASSQGALFGGSKSYEQYF
size: once; D: TRBD2; J: TRBJ2-5; V: TRBV5-8; DNA: TGTGCCACCCAGCGGGGCGGTCAGTACCAAGAGACCCAGTACTTC; CDR3: CATQRGGQYQETQYF
size: NA; D: NA; J: TRBJ2-7; V: TRBV24-1; DNA: TGTGCCACCCCGGACCCTACCTACGAGCAGTACTTC; CDR3: CATPDPTYEQYF
size: once; D: NA; J: TRBJ2-5; V: TRBV7-2; DNA: TGTGCCAGCAGCCTCAGTGTACCCCAGACCCAGTACTTC; CDR3: CASSLSVPQTQYF
size: NA; D: NA; J: TRBJ1-1; V: TRBV29-1; DNA: TGCAGCGCAGCACGGACAGTTATGAACACTGAAGCTTTCTTT; CDR3: CSAARTVMNTEAFF
size: NA; D: NA; J: TRBJ1-1; V: TRBV25-1; DNA: TGTGCCAGCAGCCACCCCGGTTTGAACACTGAAGCTTTCTTT; CDR3: CASSHPGLNTEAFF
size: NA; D: TRBD1; J: TRBJ1-1; V: TRBV10-3; DNA: TGTGCCATCAGTGACCCCGGGACAGGGGACACTGAAGCTTTCTTT; CDR3: CAISDPGTGDTEAFF
size: NA; D: NA; J: TRBJ1-1; V: TRBV11-3; DNA: TGTGCCAGCAGCTTAGATTCGGGCACTGAAGCTTTCTTT; CDR3: CASSLDSGTEAFF
size: NA; D: NA; J: TRBJ1-2; V: TRBV2; DNA: TGTGCCAGCAGTGACGAGGTTTACTCTTCCTATGGCTACACCTTC; CDR3: CASSDEVYSSYGYTF
size: few; D: NA; J: TRBJ1-1; V: TRBV28; DNA: TGTGCCAGCAGTTTTCTTAACAGTGGGACTGAAGCTTTCTTT; CDR3: CASSFLNSGTEAFF
size: NA; D: NA; J: TRBJ2-7; V: TRBV18; DNA: TGTGCCAGCTCAGTCTCCTACGAGCAGTACTTC; CDR3: CASSVSYEQYF
size: NA; D: NA; J: TRBJ1-2; V: TRBV7-2; DNA: TGTGCCAGCAGCTTAGGGAGCGGCCTATCTAACTATGGCTACACCTTC; CDR3: CASSLGSGLSNYGYTF
size: NA; D: NA; J: TRBJ2-2; V: TRBV6-5; DNA: TGTGCCAGCAGTCCCCTTCAGGGGCGCATGGGGGAGCTGTTTTTT; CDR3: CASSPLQGRMGELFF
size: NA; D: NA; J: TRBJ1-5; V: TRBV2; DNA: TGTGCCAGCACAGAGTCGGGAATCCGCAATCAGCCCCAGCATTTT; CDR3: CASTESGIRNQPQHF
size: NA; D: TRBD1; J: TRBJ2-2; V: TRBV11-2; DNA: TGTGCCAGCAGCTTAGATCGGGGGACAGGGCGCGGGGAGCTGTTTTTT; CDR3: CASSLDRGTGRGELFF
size: NA; D: NA; J: TRBJ1-2; V: TRBV5-6; DNA: TGTGCCAGCAGCTCCCAAGGGCTGAACTATGGCTACACCTTC; CDR3: CASSSQGLNYGYTF
size: NA; D: NA; J: TRBJ2-5; V: TRBV7-8; DNA: TGTGCCAGCAGCTTATACGCCGGGTTTGCTTTCGAGACCCAGTACTTC; CDR3: CASSLYAGFAFETQYF
size: NA; D: NA; J: TRBJ2-7; V: TRBV2; DNA: TGTGCCAGCCGGGGCTGGGGAGAGGAGCAGTACTTC; CDR3: CASRGWGEEQYF